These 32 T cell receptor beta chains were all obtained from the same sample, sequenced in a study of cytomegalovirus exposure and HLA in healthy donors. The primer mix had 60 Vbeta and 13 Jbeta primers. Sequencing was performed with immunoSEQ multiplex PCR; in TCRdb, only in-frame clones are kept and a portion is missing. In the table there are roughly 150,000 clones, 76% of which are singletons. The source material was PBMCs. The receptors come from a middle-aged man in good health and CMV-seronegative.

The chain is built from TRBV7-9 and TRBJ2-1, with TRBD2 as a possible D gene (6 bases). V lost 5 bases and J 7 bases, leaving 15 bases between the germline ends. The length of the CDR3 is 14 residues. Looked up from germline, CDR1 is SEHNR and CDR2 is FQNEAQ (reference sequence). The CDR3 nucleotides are TGTGCCAGCAGCCCCCGGGGGTTGACGAATGAGCAGTTCTTC. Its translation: CASSPRGLTNEQFF.

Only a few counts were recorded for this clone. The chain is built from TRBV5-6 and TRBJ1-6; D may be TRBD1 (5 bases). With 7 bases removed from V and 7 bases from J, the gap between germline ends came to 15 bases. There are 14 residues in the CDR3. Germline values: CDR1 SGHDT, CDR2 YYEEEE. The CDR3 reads CASGEGVGNSPLHF. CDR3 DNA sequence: TGTGCCAGCGGCGAAGGGGTCGGGAATTCACCCCTCCACTTT.

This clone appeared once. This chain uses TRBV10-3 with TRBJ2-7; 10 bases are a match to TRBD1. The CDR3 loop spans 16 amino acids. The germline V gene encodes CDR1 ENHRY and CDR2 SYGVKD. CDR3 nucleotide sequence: TGTGCTACCGGCGACAGGGGGCTATCGAGCTCCTACGAGCAGTACTTC. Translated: CATGDRGLSSSYEQYF.

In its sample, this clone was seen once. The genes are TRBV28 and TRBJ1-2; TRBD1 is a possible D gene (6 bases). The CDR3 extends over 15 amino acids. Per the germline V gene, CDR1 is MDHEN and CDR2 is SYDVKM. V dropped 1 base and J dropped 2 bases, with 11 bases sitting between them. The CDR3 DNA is TGTGCCAGCAGTTTATTCTCAGGGGCGAACTATGGCTACACCTTC. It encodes CASSLFSGANYGYTF.

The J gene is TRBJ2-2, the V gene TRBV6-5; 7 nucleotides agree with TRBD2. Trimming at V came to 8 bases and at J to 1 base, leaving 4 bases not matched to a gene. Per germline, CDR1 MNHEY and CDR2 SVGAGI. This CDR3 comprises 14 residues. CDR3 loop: CASSGRQNTGELFF. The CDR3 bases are TGTGCCAGCTCCGGGAGGCAGAACACCGGGGAGCTGTTTTTT.

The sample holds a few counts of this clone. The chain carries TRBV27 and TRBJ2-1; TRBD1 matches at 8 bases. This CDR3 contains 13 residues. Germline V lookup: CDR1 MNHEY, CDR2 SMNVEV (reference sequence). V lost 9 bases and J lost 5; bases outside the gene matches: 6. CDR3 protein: CASSDRVDNEQFF. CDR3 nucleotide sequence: TGTGCCAGTTCGGACAGGGTCGACAATGAGCAGTTCTTC.

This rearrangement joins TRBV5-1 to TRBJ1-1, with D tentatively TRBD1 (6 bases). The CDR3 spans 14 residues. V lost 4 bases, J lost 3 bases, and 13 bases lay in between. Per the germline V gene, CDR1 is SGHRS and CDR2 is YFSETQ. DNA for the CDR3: TGCGCCAGCAGCCCGGGGACAATAGACACTGAAGCTTTCTTT. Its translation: CASSPGTIDTEAFF.

The CDR3 spells CASSWASGGADTQYF. CDR3 bases: TGTGCCAGCAGCTGGGCTAGCGGGGGAGCAGATACGCAGTATTTT. The rearrangement joins TRBV7-2 to TRBJ2-3; TRBD2 aligns across 10 bases. From germline, CDR1 is SGHTA and CDR2 FQGNSA. CDR3 length: 15 residues. V was pared by 4 bases and J by 4 bases, with 5 bases of the junction left unmatched.

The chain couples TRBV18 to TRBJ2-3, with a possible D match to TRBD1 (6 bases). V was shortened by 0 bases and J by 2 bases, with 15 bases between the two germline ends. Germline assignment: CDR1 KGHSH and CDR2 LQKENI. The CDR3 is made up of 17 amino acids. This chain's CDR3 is CASSPPRDMPLTDTQYF. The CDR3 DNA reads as TGTGCCAGCTCACCACCCCGGGACATGCCCCTCACAGATACGCAGTATTTT.

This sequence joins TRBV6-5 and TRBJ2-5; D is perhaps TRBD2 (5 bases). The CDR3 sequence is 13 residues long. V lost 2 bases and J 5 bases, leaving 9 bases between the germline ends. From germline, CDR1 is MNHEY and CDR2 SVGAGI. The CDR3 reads CASSYPGSETQYF. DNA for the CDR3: TGTGCCAGCAGTTACCCGGGGTCGGAGACCCAGTACTTC.

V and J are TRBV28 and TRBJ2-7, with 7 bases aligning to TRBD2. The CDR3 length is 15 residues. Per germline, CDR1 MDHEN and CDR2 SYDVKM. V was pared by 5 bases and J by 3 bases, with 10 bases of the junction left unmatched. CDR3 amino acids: CASSPGGEGNYEQYF. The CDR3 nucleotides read TGTGCCAGCAGTCCTGGGGGGGAGGGGAACTACGAGCAGTACTTC.

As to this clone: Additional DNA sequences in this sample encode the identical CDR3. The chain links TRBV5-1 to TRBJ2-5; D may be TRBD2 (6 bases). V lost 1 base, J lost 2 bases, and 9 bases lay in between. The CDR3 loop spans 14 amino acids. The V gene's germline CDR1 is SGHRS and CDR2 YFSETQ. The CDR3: CASSLWGDQETQYF. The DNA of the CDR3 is TGCGCCAGCAGCTTGTGGGGGGATCAAGAGACCCAGTACTTC.

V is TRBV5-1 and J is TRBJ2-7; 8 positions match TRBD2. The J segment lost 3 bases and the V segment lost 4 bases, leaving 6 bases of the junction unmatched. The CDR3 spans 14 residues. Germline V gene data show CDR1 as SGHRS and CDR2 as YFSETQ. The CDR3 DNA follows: TGCGCCAGCAGCCGGTCGCGGGGGGACTACGAGCAGTACTTC. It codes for CASSRSRGDYEQYF.

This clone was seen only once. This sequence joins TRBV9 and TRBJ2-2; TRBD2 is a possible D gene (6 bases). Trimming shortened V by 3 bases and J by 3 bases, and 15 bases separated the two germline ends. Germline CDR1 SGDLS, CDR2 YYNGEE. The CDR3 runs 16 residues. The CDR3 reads CASSAVGGMDTGELFF. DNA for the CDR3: TGTGCCAGCAGCGCCGTTGGCGGGATGGACACCGGGGAGCTGTTTTTT.

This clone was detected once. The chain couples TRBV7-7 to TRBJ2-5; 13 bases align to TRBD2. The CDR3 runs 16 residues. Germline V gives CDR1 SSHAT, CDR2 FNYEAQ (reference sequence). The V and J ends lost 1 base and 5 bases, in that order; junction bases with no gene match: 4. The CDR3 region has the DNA TGTGCCAGCAGCTTAGAGACTAGCGGGGGGCGGGAGACCCAGTACTTC. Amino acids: CASSLETSGGRETQYF.

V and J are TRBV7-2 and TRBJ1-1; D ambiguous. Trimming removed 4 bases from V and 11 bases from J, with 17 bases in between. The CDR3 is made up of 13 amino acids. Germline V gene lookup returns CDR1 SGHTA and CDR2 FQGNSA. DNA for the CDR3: TGTGCCAGCAGCTCCATCTCGGGATTTGGGGCTTTCTTT. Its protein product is CASSSISGFGAFF.

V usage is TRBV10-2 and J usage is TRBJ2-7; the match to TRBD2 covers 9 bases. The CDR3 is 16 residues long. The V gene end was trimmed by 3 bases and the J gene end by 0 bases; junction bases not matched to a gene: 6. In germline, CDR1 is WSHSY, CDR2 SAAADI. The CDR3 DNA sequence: TGCGCCAGCAGTGAATACCTAGCGGGACTCTCCTACGAGCAGTACTTC. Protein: CASSEYLAGLSYEQYF.

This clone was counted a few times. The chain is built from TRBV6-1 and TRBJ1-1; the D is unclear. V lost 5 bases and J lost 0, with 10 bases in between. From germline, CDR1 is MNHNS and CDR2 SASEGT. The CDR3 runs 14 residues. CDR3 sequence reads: CASSPTDLNTEAFF. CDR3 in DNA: TGTGCCAGCAGTCCCACAGACCTGAACACTGAAGCTTTCTTT.

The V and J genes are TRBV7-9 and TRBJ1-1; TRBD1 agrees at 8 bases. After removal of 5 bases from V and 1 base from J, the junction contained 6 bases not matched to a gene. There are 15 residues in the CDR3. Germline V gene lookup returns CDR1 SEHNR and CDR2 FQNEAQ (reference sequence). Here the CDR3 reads CASSHGTGENTEAFF. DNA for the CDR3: TGTGCCAGCAGCCACGGGACAGGAGAGAACACTGAAGCTTTCTTT.

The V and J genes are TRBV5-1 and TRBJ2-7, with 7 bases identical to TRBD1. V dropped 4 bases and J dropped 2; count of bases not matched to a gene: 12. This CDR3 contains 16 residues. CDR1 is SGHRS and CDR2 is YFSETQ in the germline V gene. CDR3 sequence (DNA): TGCGCCAGCAGCCTAGCTGCCGGGACAGCAACCTACGAGCAGTACTTC. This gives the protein CASSLAAGTATYEQYF.

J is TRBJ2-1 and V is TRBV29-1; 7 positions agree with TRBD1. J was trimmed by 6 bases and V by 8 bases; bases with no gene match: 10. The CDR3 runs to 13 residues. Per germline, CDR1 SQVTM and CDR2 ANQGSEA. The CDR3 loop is CSMGQLAGNEQFF. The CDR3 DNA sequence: TGCAGCATGGGACAGTTGGCTGGCAATGAGCAGTTCTTC.

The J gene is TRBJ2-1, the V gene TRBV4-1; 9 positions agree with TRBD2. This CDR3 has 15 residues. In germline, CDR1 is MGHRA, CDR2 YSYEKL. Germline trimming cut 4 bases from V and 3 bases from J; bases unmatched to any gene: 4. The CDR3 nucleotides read TGCGCCAGCAGCCGCAGACTAGCGGACTACAATGAGCAGTTCTTC. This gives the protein CASSRRLADYNEQFF.

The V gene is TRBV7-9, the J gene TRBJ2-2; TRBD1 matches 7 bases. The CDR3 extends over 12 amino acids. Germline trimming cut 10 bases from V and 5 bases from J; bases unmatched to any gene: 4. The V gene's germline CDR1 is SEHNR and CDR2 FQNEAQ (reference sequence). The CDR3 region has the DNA TGTGCCACTCAGGACAGGACCGGGGAGCTGTTTTTT. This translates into CATQDRTGELFF.

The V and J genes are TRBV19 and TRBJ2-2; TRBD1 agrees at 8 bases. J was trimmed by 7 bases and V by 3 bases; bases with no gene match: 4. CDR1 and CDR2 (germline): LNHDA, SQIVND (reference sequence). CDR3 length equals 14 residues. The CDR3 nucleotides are TGTGCCAGTAGTATCCAGGGGGCCCGCGGGGAGCTGTTTTTT. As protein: CASSIQGARGELFF. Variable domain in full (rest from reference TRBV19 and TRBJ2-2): DGGITQSPKYLFRKEGQNVTLSCEQNLNHDAMYWYRQDPGQGLRLIYYSQIVNDFQKGDIAEGYSVSREKKESFPLTVTSAQKNPTAFYLCASSIQGARGELFFGEGSRLTVL.

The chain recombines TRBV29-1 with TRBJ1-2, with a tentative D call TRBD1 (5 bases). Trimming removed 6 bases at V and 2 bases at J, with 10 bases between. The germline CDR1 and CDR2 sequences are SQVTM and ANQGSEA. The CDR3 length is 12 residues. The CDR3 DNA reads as TGCAGCGTGGCGGGACGGAACTATGGCTACACCTTC. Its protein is CSVAGRNYGYTF. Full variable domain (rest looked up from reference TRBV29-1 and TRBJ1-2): SAVISQKPSRDICQRGTSLTIQCQVDSQVTMMFWYRQQPGQSLTLIATANQGSEATYESGFVIDKFPISRPNLTFSTLTVSNMSPEDSSIYLCSVAGRNYGYTFGSGTRLTVV.

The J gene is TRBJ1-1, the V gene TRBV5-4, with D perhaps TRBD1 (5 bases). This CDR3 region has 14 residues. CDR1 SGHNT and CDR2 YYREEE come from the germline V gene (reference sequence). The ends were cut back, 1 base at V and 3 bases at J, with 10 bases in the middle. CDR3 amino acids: CASSLTGRDTEAFF. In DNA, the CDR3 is TGTGCCAGCAGCTTGACAGGCCGGGACACTGAAGCTTTCTTT.

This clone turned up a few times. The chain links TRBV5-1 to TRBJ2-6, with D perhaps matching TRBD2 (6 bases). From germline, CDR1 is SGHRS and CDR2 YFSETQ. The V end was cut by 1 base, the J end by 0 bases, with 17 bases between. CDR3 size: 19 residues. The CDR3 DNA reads TGCGCCAGCAGCTTGCAGGAGGGGTGGATCCACTCTGGGGCCAACGTCCTGACTTTC. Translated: CASSLQEGWIHSGANVLTF.

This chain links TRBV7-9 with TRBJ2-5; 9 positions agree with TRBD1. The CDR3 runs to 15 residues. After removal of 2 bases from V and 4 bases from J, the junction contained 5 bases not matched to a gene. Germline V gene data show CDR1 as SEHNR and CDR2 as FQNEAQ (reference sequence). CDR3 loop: CASSLPWDRVETQYF. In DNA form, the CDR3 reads TGTGCCAGCAGCTTACCCTGGGACAGGGTAGAGACCCAGTACTTC.

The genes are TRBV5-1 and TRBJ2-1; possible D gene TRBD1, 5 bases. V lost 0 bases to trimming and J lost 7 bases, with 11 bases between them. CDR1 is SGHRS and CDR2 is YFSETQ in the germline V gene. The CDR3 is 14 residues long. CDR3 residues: CASSLGQNTNEQFF. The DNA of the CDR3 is TGCGCCAGCAGCTTGGGACAGAATACTAATGAGCAGTTCTTC. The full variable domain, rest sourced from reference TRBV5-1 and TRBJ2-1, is KAGVTQTPRYLIKTRGQQVTLSCSPISGHRSVSWYQQTPGQGLQFLFEYFSETQRNKGNFPGRFSGRQFSNSRSEMNVSTLELGDSALYLCASSLGQNTNEQFFGPGTRLTVL.

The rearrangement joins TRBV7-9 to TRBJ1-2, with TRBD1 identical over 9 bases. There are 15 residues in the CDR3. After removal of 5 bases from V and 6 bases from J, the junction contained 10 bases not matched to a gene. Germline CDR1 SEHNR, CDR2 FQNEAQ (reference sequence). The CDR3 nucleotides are TGTGCCAGCAGCCTAAGACAGGGGGGAGAGAATGGCTACACCTTC. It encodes CASSLRQGGENGYTF. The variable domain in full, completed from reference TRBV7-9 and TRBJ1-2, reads DTGVSQNPRHKITKRGQNVTFRCDPISEHNRLYWYRQTLGQGPEFLTYFQNEAQLEKSRLLSDRFSAERPKGSFSTLEIQRTEQGDSAMYLCASSLRQGGENGYTFGSGTRLTVV.

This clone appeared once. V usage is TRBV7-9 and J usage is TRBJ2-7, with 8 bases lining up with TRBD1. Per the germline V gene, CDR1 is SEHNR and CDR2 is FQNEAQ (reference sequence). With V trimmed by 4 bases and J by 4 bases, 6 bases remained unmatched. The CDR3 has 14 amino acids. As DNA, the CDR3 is TGTGCCAGCAGCTCAAGAGACAGGGGTTACGAGCAGTACTTC. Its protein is CASSSRDRGYEQYF.

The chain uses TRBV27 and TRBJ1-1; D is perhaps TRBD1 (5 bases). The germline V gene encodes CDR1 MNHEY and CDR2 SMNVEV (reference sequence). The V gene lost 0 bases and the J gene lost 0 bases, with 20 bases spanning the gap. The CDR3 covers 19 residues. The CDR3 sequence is CASSLSRGSSSRLNTEAFF. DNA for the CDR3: TGTGCCAGCAGTTTATCCCGGGGGAGCTCATCCCGCTTGAACACTGAAGCTTTCTTT.